This T cell receptor (beta chain) was documented in a study of shared clonotypes between healthy human individuals. Whole-study context: The composition of the donors was two women and a few men aged 18 to 49.

Positive CCR7 selection of CD45RO-negative cells yielded the naive CD8 cells, and terminally differentiated effector memory CD45RA+ cells were excluded. Only in-frame clones appear in the TCRdb table, and some are missing; sequencing was by immunoSEQ multiplex PCR. There are roughly 2 million clones in the sample; just under 95% occur only once, and 0.9% to 1.3% lies in the top ten. Germline-derived CDR1 and CDR2 are SEHNR and FQNEAQ (reference sequence). The CDR3 length is 14 residues. With 4 bases removed from V and 7 bases from J, the gap between germline ends came to 16 bases. Study observations and caveats: Non-shared clonotypes displayed generation probabilities falling below those of clonotypes present in all four donors. Roughly 5% of naive CD4 clonotypes were shared across four donors.

This clone has just one count. Its matching antigen is unknown. The clonotype comes from a man between 18 and 29 years old in good health. The chain recombines TRBV7-9 with TRBJ1-1; unclear D gene. The material sequenced was naive CD8+ T cells sorted from blood. The CDR3 spells CASSSPSGLIEAFF. The DNA of the CDR3 is TGTGCCAGCAGCTCACCTAGTGGGCTTATTGAAGCTTTCTTT.